The entry below describes one TCR beta chain. The data belong to a study of blood T cell repertoires in COVID-19. Study context: Spain, Italy and the United States supplied samples that represented acute and convalescent COVID-19.

Generated by immunoSEQ multiplex PCR, the TCRdb table keeps only in-frame clones and is missing some. The profile covers roughly 300,000 clones, with approximately 86% appearing a single time and about 8.6% taken by the ten largest. The CDR3 is 15 amino acids. V lost 4 bases and J lost 0, with 9 bases in between. CDR1 LGHDT and CDR2 YNNKEL come from the germline V gene (reference sequence). The chain joins TRBV3-1 (or the pseudogene TRBV3-2) to TRBJ1-4; tentative D call: TRBD1 (6 bases). The sequenced material came from peripheral blood. The receptor's source is a man between 18 and 35 years old with active or convalescent COVID-19. CDR3 in amino acids: CASSLRGTTNEKLFF. For the CDR3, the DNA is TGTGCCAGCAGCCTTAGGGGGACAACTAATGAAAAACTGTTTTTT.